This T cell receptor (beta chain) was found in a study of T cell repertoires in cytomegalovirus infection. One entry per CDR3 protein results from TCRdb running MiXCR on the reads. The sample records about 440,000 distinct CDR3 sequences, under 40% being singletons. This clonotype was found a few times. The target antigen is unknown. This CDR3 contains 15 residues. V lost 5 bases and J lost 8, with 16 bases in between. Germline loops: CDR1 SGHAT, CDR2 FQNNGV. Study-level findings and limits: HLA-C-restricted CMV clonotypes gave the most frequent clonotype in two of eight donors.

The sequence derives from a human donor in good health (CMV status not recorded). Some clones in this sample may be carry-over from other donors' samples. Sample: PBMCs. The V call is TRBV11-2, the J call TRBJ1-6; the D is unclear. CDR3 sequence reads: CASSPRLNRDSPLHF. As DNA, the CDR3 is TGTGCCAGCAGCCCAAGACTGAATCGAGATTCACCCCTCCACTTT.